This T cell receptor beta chain comes out of a study of T cells in Graves' hyperthyroidism and ophthalmopathy. Overall study results and limits: The model made its ophthalmopathy prediction, and onset followed a median roughly 6.5 months later. Most clonotypes expanded in the thyroid (above 0.001) were also present in blood.

Amplified regions were TCR beta CDR3 sequences from RNA transcripts. The TCR CDR3 was amplified in a first-round RT-PCR using the HTBI primer set. TCRdb reprocessed the multiplex PCR reads via MiXCR and lists one record per CDR3 protein. Among about 740,000 distinct CDR3 sequences listed, approximately 15% were seen once. Recently diagnosed hyperthyroidism of less than 2 months' duration affected patients aged 18 to 65. Exclusion criteria comprised uncontrolled infection, other autoimmune disease, pregnancy or lactation. In its sample, this clonotype was seen many times. What it binds is not known. The sample comprised blood. The sequence came from a woman between 18 and 29 years old with Graves' hyperthyroidism.

The DNA for the CDR3 is TGTGCCTGGGGACAGGGGGTTGGCTACACCTTC. This gives the protein CAWGQGVGYTF. The genes are TRBV30 and TRBJ1-2, with TRBD1 identical over 10 bases. The CDR3 runs to 11 residues. The junction had 1 base not matched to a gene; V was cut back by 5 bases and J by 7 bases. Germline V gene sequence: CDR1 GTSNPN, CDR2 SVGIG (reference sequence).